This T cell receptor beta chain derives from a study of T cells in Graves' hyperthyroidism and ophthalmopathy. At the level of the study: Any treatment followed the collection of peripheral blood at initial diagnosis.

Germline lookup yields CDR1 MNHNS and CDR2 SASEGT. V gave up 6 bases and J gave up 5 bases, with 16 bases separating them. This CDR3 region has 14 residues. This clonotype has more than one count but fewer than ten. This sample holds PBMCs from roughly 10 ml fresh peripheral blood. Amplified TCR beta CDR3 regions came from RNA transcripts. RT-PCR in the first round (using the HTBI primer set) targeted the TCR CDR3. Using its own MiXCR run on the multiplex PCR reads, TCRdb lists one record per CDR3 protein. The sample lists some 690,000 distinct CDR3 sequences; 17% were seen once. This clonotype originated in a man aged 50 to 59 with Graves' hyperthyroidism. This chain links TRBV6-1 with TRBJ1-1; tentative D call: TRBD1 (5 bases). Material for sequencing was blood. The CDR3 spells CASRGGQSGTEAFF. Here the CDR3 DNA reads TGTGCCAGCAGGGGTGGACAAAGTGGAACTGAAGCTTTCTTT.